Listed below are T cell receptor beta chains from one sample, sequenced in a study of CD8+ T cells in alopecia areata. Assay used: immunoSEQ multiplex PCR; TCRdb lists only in-frame clones, some missing. This table holds some 200,000 clones, approximately 40% found once. The starting material was CD4+ T cells sorted from blood, obtained at roughly week 36, from a patient treated with tofacitinib. All receptors come from a human donor with alopecia areata. Both conserved end residues are part of each CDR3. D genes are given only for firm matches. Clone size, where shown, is once, few, many, or a class for clones that have expanded.

j_call,d_call,clone_size,v_call,cdr3_aa,cdr3_nt
TRBJ1-1,-,-,TRBV10-3,CAIREWGVSTEAFF,TGTGCCATCAGGGAATGGGGGGTGAGCACTGAAGCTTTCTTT
TRBJ1-4,TRBD1,-,TRBV30,CAWSVSRGHEKLFF,TGTGCCTGGAGTGTCTCCAGGGGGCATGAAAAACTGTTTTTT
TRBJ2-1,-,-,TRBV25-1,CASRDSDSGIYNEQFF,TGTGCCAGCAGGGATTCCGACTCGGGTATCTACAATGAGCAGTTCTTC
TRBJ2-5,TRBD1,few,TRBV4-1,CASSPGQGVRETQYF,TGCGCCAGCAGCCCGGGACAGGGGGTGCGAGAGACCCAGTACTTC
TRBJ2-7,TRBD1,-,TRBV29-1,CSVRQGVNEQYF,TGCAGCGTGCGACAGGGGGTAAACGAGCAGTACTTC
TRBJ2-3,TRBD1,-,TRBV10-3,CAISESKQGRDTQYF,TGTGCCATCAGTGAGTCGAAACAGGGGAGAGATACGCAGTATTTT
TRBJ2-1,TRBD1,many,TRBV5-4,CASSLADRVNEQFF,TGTGCCAGCAGCTTGGCGGACAGGGTGAATGAGCAGTTCTTC
TRBJ2-7,-,-,TRBV18,CASSAGAGGLGEQYF,TGTGCCAGCTCGGCCGGAGCCGGTGGATTGGGCGAGCAGTACTTC
TRBJ2-3,-,-,TRBV9,CASSVDRSMDTQYF,TGTGCCAGCAGCGTAGATCGGAGCATGGATACGCAGTATTTT
TRBJ1-4,TRBD1,few,TRBV5-1,CASSAGTGYEKLFF,TGCGCCAGCAGCGCCGGGACAGGTTATGAAAAACTGTTTTTT
TRBJ2-7,TRBD1,few,TRBV2,CASRTGRYEQYF,TGTGCCAGCCGGACAGGGAGATACGAGCAGTACTTC
TRBJ2-6,-,-,TRBV13,CASSTYRVGANVLTF,TGTGCCAGCAGCACATACAGGGTTGGGGCCAACGTCCTGACTTTC
TRBJ2-1,-,-,TRBV2,CASSLAYEQFF,TGTGCCAGCAGTCTAGCGTATGAGCAGTTCTTC
TRBJ1-2,-,-,TRBV4-2,CASSQVGRSNYGYTF,TGTGCCAGCAGCCAAGTAGGCCGTTCTAACTATGGCTACACCTTC
TRBJ2-5,-,-,TRBV6-6,CASSYSRGETQYF,TGTGCCAGCAGTTACTCTAGGGGGGAGACCCAGTACTTC
TRBJ2-3,-,-,TRBV29-1,CSVGAEGHTQYF,TGCAGCGTTGGGGCGGAGGGGCATACGCAGTATTTT
TRBJ1-1,-,few,TRBV9,CASSVGPERDTEAFF,TGTGCCAGCAGCGTAGGACCAGAGAGAGACACTGAAGCTTTCTTT
TRBJ2-5,TRBD2,-,TRBV30,CAWSRLGGSRETQYF,TGTGCCTGGAGTCGGTTGGGCGGGAGTCGGGAGACCCAGTACTTC
TRBJ1-1,TRBD1,-,TRBV29-1,CSVAGGDRVNTEAFF,TGCAGCGTTGCTGGCGGGGACAGGGTGAACACTGAAGCTTTCTTT
TRBJ2-1,TRBD2,few,TRBV5-1,CASSLALAGWEQFF,TGCGCCAGCAGCTTGGCACTAGCGGGCTGGGAGCAGTTCTTC
TRBJ2-5,-,-,TRBV9,CASSVALEETQYF,TGTGCCAGCAGCGTAGCGCTCGAAGAGACCCAGTACTTC
TRBJ2-2,-,-,TRBV25-1,CASSGDSRDTGELFF,TGTGCCAGCAGTGGAGACAGTCGGGACACCGGGGAGCTGTTTTTT
TRBJ2-7,-,-,TRBV7-2,CASRSPGQKFYEQYF,TGTGCCAGCAGATCCCCCGGACAGAAATTCTACGAGCAGTACTTC
TRBJ2-7,-,-,TRBV2,CASRRGQGSIAEQYF,TGTGCCAGCAGGAGGGGTCAGGGATCTATCGCCGAGCAGTACTTC
TRBJ2-1,-,few,TRBV19,CASSIIGSSNEQFF,TGTGCCAGTAGTATAATCGGGAGTTCGAATGAGCAGTTCTTC
TRBJ2-5,-,few,TRBV6-1,CASSDFVTQYF,TGTGCCAGCAGCGATTTCGTGACCCAGTACTTC
TRBJ2-1,-,-,TRBV5-1,CASRGETYNEQFF,TGCGCCAGCAGGGGAGAGACCTACAATGAGCAGTTCTTC
TRBJ1-1,-,few,TRBV29-1,CSVLHGRTEAFF,TGCAGCGTCCTCCATGGAAGGACTGAAGCTTTCTTT
TRBJ2-7,-,-,TRBV4-3,CASSQGLGVGEQYF,TGCGCCAGCAGCCAAGGACTGGGAGTGGGAGAGCAGTACTTC
TRBJ2-3,-,few,TRBV30,CAWSGSRTGVGDTQYF,TGTGCCTGGAGTGGCTCCCGGACCGGTGTTGGTGATACGCAGTATTTT
TRBJ1-4,-,few,TRBV2,CASMEGNANEKLFF,TGTGCCAGCATGGAAGGAAATGCGAATGAAAAACTGTTTTTT
TRBJ2-1,-,few,TRBV11-2,CASSLAFRGPAYNEQFF,TGTGCCAGCAGCTTAGCCTTTAGAGGGCCAGCGTACAATGAGCAGTTCTTC
TRBJ1-3,-,many,TRBV28,CASTLRNTIYF,TGTGCCAGCACCCTTCGAAACACCATATATTTT
TRBJ2-7,-,-,TRBV21-1,CASADFGRRRYEQYF,TGTGCCAGCGCGGATTTTGGACGGCGTCGGTACGAGCAGTACTTC
TRBJ2-7,-,-,TRBV30,CAWSERLGEQYF,TGTGCCTGGAGTGAAAGACTGGGGGAGCAGTACTTC
TRBJ2-2,-,-,TRBV5-1,CASSLWVARGTGELFF,TGCGCCAGCAGCTTGTGGGTAGCTCGTGGGACCGGGGAGCTGTTTTTT